This TCR beta chain emerged from a study of blood T cell repertoires in COVID-19. Turning to the study itself: COVID-19 samples from acute and convalescent phases originated in the United States, Italy and Spain. From T cells, B-cell-depleted T cells, or PBMCs came the material, which was cDNA or gDNA.

CDR1 and CDR2 (germline): LGHNT, FRNRAP. V lost 11 bases and J 2 bases, leaving 27 bases between the germline ends. This CDR3 is 17 amino acids long. This clone was seen a handful of times. Other DNA variants within this sample encode the same CDR3. As originally analysed: The authors estimated nucleated cell counts from reference gene primer amplification. This table comes from immunoSEQ multiplex PCR, and its TCRdb copy is limited to in-frame clones, with some not included. V and J calls and clone size come straight from that table; D and trimming were deduced from the DNA. Of 100,000 to 120,000 clones listed, about 85% were seen once; the top ten hold approximately 5%.

The clonotype was recovered from an older woman with COVID-19, enrolled during active disease. The chain employs TRBV12-5 and TRBJ2-5, with TRBD1 as a possible D gene (8 bases). Sequenced material: peripheral blood. CDR3 residues: CAWGLGGTGGQQETQYF. The CDR3 DNA reads TGTGCTTGGGGTTTGGGGGGGACAGGAGGGCAACAAGAGACCCAGTACTTC.